Listed below are T cell receptor beta chains from one sample, sequenced in a study of cytomegalovirus exposure and HLA in healthy donors. Sequencing was performed with immunoSEQ multiplex PCR; in TCRdb, only in-frame clones are kept and a portion is missing. Among around 170,000 clones listed, over 80% were seen once. Sequences were obtained from PBMCs. These receptors originate from a woman between 18 and 29 years old in good health and CMV-seronegative. CDR3s include the opening cysteine and the closing phenylalanine or tryptophan. A D gene is named only where the DNA matches it firmly. The size of a clone is reported for some rows only, either as once, few or many, or as a class for expanded clones.

TRBV2	TRBD2	NA	TRBJ2-5	TGTGCCAGCAGTGAAGAGCGGGGGGCCCCAGAGACCCAGTACTTC	CASSEERGAPETQYF
TRBV18	NA	NA	TRBJ2-5	TGTGCCAGCTCACGGACAGTCCAAGAGACCCAGTACTTC	CASSRTVQETQYF
TRBV4-2	TRBD1	NA	TRBJ1-1	TGTGCCAGCAGCTTCGGAGGACAGGGGAGACTCTTT	CASSFGGQGRLF
TRBV2	TRBD1	NA	TRBJ1-6	TGTGCCAGCATCCCCGGGACAGATAATTCACCCCTCCACTTT	CASIPGTDNSPLHF
TRBV27	NA	NA	TRBJ1-6	TGTGCCAGCAGAGGACAGTCCAATTCACCCCTCCACTTT	CASRGQSNSPLHF
TRBV7-2	NA	NA	TRBJ1-1	TGTGCCAGCAGCTTACCGGGGTTCACTGAAGCTTTCTTT	CASSLPGFTEAFF
TRBV7-8	NA	NA	TRBJ2-1	TGTGCCAGCAGCTTGATAGACAGGAGCTCCTACAATGAGCAGTTCTTC	CASSLIDRSSYNEQFF
TRBV27	TRBD1	NA	TRBJ2-7	TGTGCCAGCAGTTTAAACGACAGGGTCCGATCCTACGAGCAGTACTTC	CASSLNDRVRSYEQYF
TRBV27	TRBD2	few	TRBJ2-1	TGTGCCAGCAGGACACCCGGGGGGGGCACGCAGTTCTTC	CASRTPGGGTQFF
TRBV15	TRBD1	NA	TRBJ1-5	TGTGCCACCAGCAGGGACAGGGGCAATCAGCCCCAGCATTTT	CATSRDRGNQPQHF
TRBV27	NA	NA	TRBJ2-1	TGTGCCAGCAGCCTCAGGGGAACGGCTACGAATGAGCAGTTCTTC	CASSLRGTATNEQFF
TRBV9	TRBD2	NA	TRBJ2-5	TGTGCCAGCAGTAGCGGGGGCCGGGGGTCCGGTACCCAGTACTTC	CASSSGGRGSGTQYF
TRBV6-1	NA	NA	TRBJ1-2	TGTGCCAGCAGTGAGGGGGGGGCGAGGTATGGCTACACCTTC	CASSEGGARYGYTF
TRBV5-1	NA	few	TRBJ1-2	TGCGCCAGCAGCACGGGGGACTGGAATGGCTACACCTTC	CASSTGDWNGYTF
TRBV11-2	TRBD1	NA	TRBJ1-2	TGTGCCAGCAGCCCCACCGGGACAGGGGGCTTCTATGGCTACACCTTC	CASSPTGTGGFYGYTF
TRBV7-2	NA	NA	TRBJ1-1	TGTGCCAGCAGCTCAGGCGGGGGTCCAGACACTGAAGCTTTCTTT	CASSSGGGPDTEAFF
TRBV5-6	TRBD1	NA	TRBJ1-4	TGTGCCAGCAGCCAACAGGGGGGAGATGAAAAACTGTTTTTT	CASSQQGGDEKLFF
TRBV10-1	NA	few	TRBJ2-1	TGCGCCAGCAGTGAGAAGCAGGGTTATGTCAATGAGCAGTTCTTC	CASSEKQGYVNEQFF
TRBV28	NA	NA	TRBJ2-7	TGTGCCAGCAGGCCGCCGGGGGCCTACGAGCAGTACTTC	CASRPPGAYEQYF
TRBV11-3	NA	NA	TRBJ2-3	TGTGCCAGCAGCTTTGCGGGGCTTACGCAGTATTTT	CASSFAGLTQYF
TRBV5-1	NA	NA	TRBJ1-1	TGCGCCAGCAGCTTGTACTCCCGAGGGACTGAAGCTTTCTTT	CASSLYSRGTEAFF
TRBV11-2	NA	NA	TRBJ2-6	TGTGCCAGCAGCCAGTCGCAACTCCTGACTTTC	CASSQSQLLTF
TRBV6-5	TRBD1	NA	TRBJ1-6	TGTGCCAGCAGTTACAGGACAGGGGCACGTTCACCCCTCCACTTT	CASSYRTGARSPLHF
TRBV30	TRBD1	NA	TRBJ2-5	TGTGCCTGGAGTGTAGGGACAGGGGGTGTCGGAGAGACCCAGTACTTC	CAWSVGTGGVGETQYF
TRBV30	NA	few	TRBJ1-2	TGTGCCTGGAGGGAGGGTAACTATGGCTACACCTTC	CAWREGNYGYTF
TRBV30	NA	NA	TRBJ2-5	TGTGCCTGGAGTCGGTATCCAGGTCAAGAGACCCAGTACTTC	CAWSRYPGQETQYF
TRBV9	NA	NA	TRBJ2-2	TGTGCCAGCCAGCGGGCTACCGGGGAGCTGTTTTTT	CASQRATGELFF
TRBV7-9	TRBD1	NA	TRBJ2-5	TGTGCCAGCAGTCAGGACAGGGGTCAAGAGACCCAGTACTTC	CASSQDRGQETQYF
TRBV6-1	NA	few	TRBJ2-2	TGTGCCAGCAGTGAATGGTCAGGGGACACCGGGGAGCTGTTTTTT	CASSEWSGDTGELFF
TRBV19	TRBD1	few	TRBJ1-1	TGTGCCAGTAGTATTGGCCTGGACAGGGGGCGTGAAGCTTTCTTT	CASSIGLDRGREAFF
TRBV28	TRBD1	NA	TRBJ1-5	TGTGCCAGCAGTGAAGAGGGGGCGCGAAATCAGCCCCAGCATTTT	CASSEEGARNQPQHF
TRBV28	NA	NA	TRBJ1-3	TGTGCCAGCAGTTCCAATCAGGGATTGGGAAACACCATATATTTT	CASSSNQGLGNTIYF
TRBV9	TRBD1	NA	TRBJ2-5	TGTGCCAGCAGCCCGGGACAGGGGCAAGAGACCCAGTACTTC	CASSPGQGQETQYF
TRBV27	NA	few	TRBJ1-5	TGTGCCAGCAGCAAAGGGACTTACCACAATCAGCCCCAGCATTTT	CASSKGTYHNQPQHF
TRBV5-6	TRBD2	NA	TRBJ2-1	TGTGCCAGCAGCCCACTAGCGGGGGGCCGAAATGAGCAGTTCTTC	CASSPLAGGRNEQFF
TRBV27	NA	NA	TRBJ2-2	TGTGCCAGCAGTCGGGCGGGAAGGAACACCGGGGAGCTGTTTTTT	CASSRAGRNTGELFF
TRBV19	TRBD1	NA	TRBJ1-1	TGTGCCAGTAGAAAGGTGGACAGGGGGACTGAAGCTTTCTTT	CASRKVDRGTEAFF
TRBV6-4	TRBD2	NA	TRBJ2-3	TGTGCCAGCAGTGACGGGAGGGGCACAGATACGCAGTATTTT	CASSDGRGTDTQYF
TRBV11-2	NA	NA	TRBJ2-2	TGTGCCAGCAGCCTGACTAGGGAGGCCGGGGAGCTGTTTTTT	CASSLTREAGELFF
TRBV27	TRBD2	NA	TRBJ2-7	TGTGCCAGCAGTTTATCGGCCAGCGGGGGCTACGAGCAGTACTTC	CASSLSASGGYEQYF
TRBV7-8	TRBD1	NA	TRBJ1-1	TGTGCCAGCAGCTTAGTGGGGACAGGGTCGAAGTCTGAAGCTTTCTTT	CASSLVGTGSKSEAFF
TRBV7-9	NA	NA	TRBJ1-3	TGTTCCAGCAGCTTATCAACGGCTGGAAACACCATATATTTT	CSSSLSTAGNTIYF
TRBV6-1	TRBD1	NA	TRBJ1-5	TGTGCCAGCAGCGGACAGGTCAATCAGCCCCAGCATTTT	CASSGQVNQPQHF
TRBV28	NA	NA	TRBJ2-7	TGTGCCAGCAGGCGTAGCGGACCGATGGAGCAGTACTTC	CASRRSGPMEQYF
TRBV7-8	NA	NA	TRBJ1-1	TGTGCCAGCAGCTTAGGACACCTTGAAGCTTTCTTT	CASSLGHLEAFF
TRBV7-9	TRBD2	NA	TRBJ2-4	TGTGCCAGCAACAGACTAGCGGGGGGCCAAGCAAAAAACATTCAGTACTTC	CASNRLAGGQAKNIQYF
TRBV5-1	TRBD1	NA	TRBJ1-2	TGCGCCAGCAGCATCAACGGACAGGGCGGCAACAATGGCTACACCTTC	CASSINGQGGNNGYTF
TRBV6-1	NA	once	TRBJ1-3	TGTGCCAGCAGTGAACAGATAAGCTCTGGAAACACCATATATTTT	CASSEQISSGNTIYF
TRBV5-1	TRBD1	NA	TRBJ1-1	TGCGCCAGCAGGACCTCGGGACAGGGGGCGATCACTGAAGCTTTCTTT	CASRTSGQGAITEAFF
TRBV21-1	NA	NA	TRBJ2-7	TGTGCCAGCAGCATTTCATCGGGACAGGGGTACTACGAGCAGTACTTC	CASSISSGQGYYEQYF
TRBV10-3	NA	NA	TRBJ1-1	TGTGCCATCACTCCGGGAGCTCCGAACACTGAAGCTTTCTTT	CAITPGAPNTEAFF
TRBV7-9	TRBD1	NA	TRBJ1-4	TGTGCCAGCAGCCAGGGACAGCACCCCAATGAAAAACTGTTTTTT	CASSQGQHPNEKLFF
TRBV2	NA	NA	TRBJ2-5	TGTGCCAGCAGTGGGTCGGTACAAGAGACCCAGTACTTC	CASSGSVQETQYF
TRBV6-5	TRBD1	NA	TRBJ1-2	TGTGCCAGCAGCGGACAGGGGGAGTACGGCTACACCTTC	CASSGQGEYGYTF
TRBV25-1	TRBD1	NA	TRBJ1-2	TGTGCCAGCAGTGAATCGGGGACAGGAGGGCTTCGTGGCTACACCTTC	CASSESGTGGLRGYTF
TRBV15	NA	NA	TRBJ1-5	TGTGCCACCAGCTTGGGCCAGGGCCTCAATCAGCCCCAGCATTTT	CATSLGQGLNQPQHF
TRBV5-1	NA	NA	TRBJ1-1	TGCGCCAGCAGCTTGGGTTCCGTTCCTGAAGCTTTCTTT	CASSLGSVPEAFF
TRBV6-1	NA	NA	TRBJ2-3	TGTGCCAGCAGTGAAAGGCAGGGGTCTAGCACAGATACGCAGTATTTT	CASSERQGSSTDTQYF